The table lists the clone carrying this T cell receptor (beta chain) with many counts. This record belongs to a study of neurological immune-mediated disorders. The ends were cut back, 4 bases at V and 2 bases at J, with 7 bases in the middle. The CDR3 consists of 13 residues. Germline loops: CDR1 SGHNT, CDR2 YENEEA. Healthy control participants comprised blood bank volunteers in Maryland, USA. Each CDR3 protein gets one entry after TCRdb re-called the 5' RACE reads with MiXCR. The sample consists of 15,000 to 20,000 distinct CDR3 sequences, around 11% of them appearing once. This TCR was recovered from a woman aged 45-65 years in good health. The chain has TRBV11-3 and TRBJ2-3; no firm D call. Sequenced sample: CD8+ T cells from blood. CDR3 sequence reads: CASSSIYTDTQYF. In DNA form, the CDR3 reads TGTGCCAGCAGCTCAATCTACACAGATACGCAGTATTTT.